The rows below give T cell receptor beta chains drawn from one sample of a study of beta chain features in type 1 diabetes. Here immunoSEQ multiplex PCR was the method, and the copy in TCRdb shows in-frame clones only, minus some. The table lists around 450,000 clones, approximately 10% of them singletons, with over 0.035% in the top ten. The specimen sequenced was naive CD4+ T cells from blood. These receptors came from a woman between 18 and 30 years old in good health. Each CDR3 is given with its conserved first and last residue. Each record gives: clone size, J gene, D gene, V gene, CDR3 protein, CDR3 DNA. D genes are given only for firm matches. Size values are once, few and many counts, or a class for expanded clones, and some rows have none.

>few|TRBJ2-1|.|TRBV7-2
CASSLREYNEQFF
TGTGCCAGCAGCTTACGGGAGTACAATGAGCAGTTCTTC
>few|TRBJ2-5|.|TRBV7-9
CASSSIRRGQETQYF
TGTGCCAGCAGCTCTATCAGACGGGGCCAAGAGACCCAGTACTTC
>.|TRBJ2-1|.|TRBV25-1
CASSESAYNEQFF
TGTGCCAGCAGTGAATCGGCATACAATGAGCAGTTCTTC
>.|TRBJ2-3|TRBD1|TRBV7-2
CASSSGTGTDTQYF
TGTGCCAGCAGCTCCGGGACAGGGACAGATACGCAGTATTTT
>few|TRBJ2-7|TRBD1|TRBV5-1
CASSAGTANEQYF
TGCGCCAGCAGCGCCGGGACAGCTAACGAGCAGTACTTC
>.|TRBJ1-2|.|TRBV28
CASSLLNYGYTF
TGTGCCAGCAGTTTGTTAAACTATGGCTACACCTTC
>few|TRBJ2-3|TRBD1|TRBV10-2
CASSRGRITDTQYF
TGCGCCAGCAGCAGGGGGCGAATCACAGATACGCAGTATTTT
>few|TRBJ2-1|TRBD1|TRBV5-4
CASSLGHRGNEQFF
TGTGCCAGCAGCTTGGGGCACAGGGGCAATGAGCAGTTCTTC
>few|TRBJ2-7|.|TRBV2
CASMEALYEQYF
TGTGCCAGCATGGAGGCCCTCTACGAGCAGTACTTC
>.|TRBJ2-7|.|TRBV7-9
CASSFTPTLGARVLEQYF
TGTGCCAGCAGCTTTACACCTACGCTGGGGGCGCGTGTTCTCGAGCAGTACTTC
>few|TRBJ2-2|TRBD1|TRBV9
CASSVPGQGSGELFF
TGTGCCAGCAGCGTTCCGGGACAGGGTTCCGGGGAGCTGTTTTTT
>few|TRBJ2-2|.|TRBV4-3
CASSQDRELFF
TGCGCCAGCAGCCAAGACCGGGAGCTGTTTTTT
>.|TRBJ2-1|.|TRBV9
CASSVVGIESSEQFF
TGTGCCAGCAGCGTAGTTGGAATCGAGTCCAGTGAGCAGTTCTTC
>.|TRBJ1-1|TRBD1|TRBV9
CASRSTGDTEAFF
TGTGCCAGCAGGTCGACAGGGGACACTGAAGCTTTCTTT
>few|TRBJ1-2|.|TRBV25-1
CASSEIRGGASGYTF
TGTGCCAGCAGTGAAATTAGGGGGGGAGCGAGTGGCTACACCTTC
>.|TRBJ2-5|.|TRBV28
CASNRRGVTQYF
TGTGCCAGCAACCGCAGAGGCGTGACCCAGTACTTC